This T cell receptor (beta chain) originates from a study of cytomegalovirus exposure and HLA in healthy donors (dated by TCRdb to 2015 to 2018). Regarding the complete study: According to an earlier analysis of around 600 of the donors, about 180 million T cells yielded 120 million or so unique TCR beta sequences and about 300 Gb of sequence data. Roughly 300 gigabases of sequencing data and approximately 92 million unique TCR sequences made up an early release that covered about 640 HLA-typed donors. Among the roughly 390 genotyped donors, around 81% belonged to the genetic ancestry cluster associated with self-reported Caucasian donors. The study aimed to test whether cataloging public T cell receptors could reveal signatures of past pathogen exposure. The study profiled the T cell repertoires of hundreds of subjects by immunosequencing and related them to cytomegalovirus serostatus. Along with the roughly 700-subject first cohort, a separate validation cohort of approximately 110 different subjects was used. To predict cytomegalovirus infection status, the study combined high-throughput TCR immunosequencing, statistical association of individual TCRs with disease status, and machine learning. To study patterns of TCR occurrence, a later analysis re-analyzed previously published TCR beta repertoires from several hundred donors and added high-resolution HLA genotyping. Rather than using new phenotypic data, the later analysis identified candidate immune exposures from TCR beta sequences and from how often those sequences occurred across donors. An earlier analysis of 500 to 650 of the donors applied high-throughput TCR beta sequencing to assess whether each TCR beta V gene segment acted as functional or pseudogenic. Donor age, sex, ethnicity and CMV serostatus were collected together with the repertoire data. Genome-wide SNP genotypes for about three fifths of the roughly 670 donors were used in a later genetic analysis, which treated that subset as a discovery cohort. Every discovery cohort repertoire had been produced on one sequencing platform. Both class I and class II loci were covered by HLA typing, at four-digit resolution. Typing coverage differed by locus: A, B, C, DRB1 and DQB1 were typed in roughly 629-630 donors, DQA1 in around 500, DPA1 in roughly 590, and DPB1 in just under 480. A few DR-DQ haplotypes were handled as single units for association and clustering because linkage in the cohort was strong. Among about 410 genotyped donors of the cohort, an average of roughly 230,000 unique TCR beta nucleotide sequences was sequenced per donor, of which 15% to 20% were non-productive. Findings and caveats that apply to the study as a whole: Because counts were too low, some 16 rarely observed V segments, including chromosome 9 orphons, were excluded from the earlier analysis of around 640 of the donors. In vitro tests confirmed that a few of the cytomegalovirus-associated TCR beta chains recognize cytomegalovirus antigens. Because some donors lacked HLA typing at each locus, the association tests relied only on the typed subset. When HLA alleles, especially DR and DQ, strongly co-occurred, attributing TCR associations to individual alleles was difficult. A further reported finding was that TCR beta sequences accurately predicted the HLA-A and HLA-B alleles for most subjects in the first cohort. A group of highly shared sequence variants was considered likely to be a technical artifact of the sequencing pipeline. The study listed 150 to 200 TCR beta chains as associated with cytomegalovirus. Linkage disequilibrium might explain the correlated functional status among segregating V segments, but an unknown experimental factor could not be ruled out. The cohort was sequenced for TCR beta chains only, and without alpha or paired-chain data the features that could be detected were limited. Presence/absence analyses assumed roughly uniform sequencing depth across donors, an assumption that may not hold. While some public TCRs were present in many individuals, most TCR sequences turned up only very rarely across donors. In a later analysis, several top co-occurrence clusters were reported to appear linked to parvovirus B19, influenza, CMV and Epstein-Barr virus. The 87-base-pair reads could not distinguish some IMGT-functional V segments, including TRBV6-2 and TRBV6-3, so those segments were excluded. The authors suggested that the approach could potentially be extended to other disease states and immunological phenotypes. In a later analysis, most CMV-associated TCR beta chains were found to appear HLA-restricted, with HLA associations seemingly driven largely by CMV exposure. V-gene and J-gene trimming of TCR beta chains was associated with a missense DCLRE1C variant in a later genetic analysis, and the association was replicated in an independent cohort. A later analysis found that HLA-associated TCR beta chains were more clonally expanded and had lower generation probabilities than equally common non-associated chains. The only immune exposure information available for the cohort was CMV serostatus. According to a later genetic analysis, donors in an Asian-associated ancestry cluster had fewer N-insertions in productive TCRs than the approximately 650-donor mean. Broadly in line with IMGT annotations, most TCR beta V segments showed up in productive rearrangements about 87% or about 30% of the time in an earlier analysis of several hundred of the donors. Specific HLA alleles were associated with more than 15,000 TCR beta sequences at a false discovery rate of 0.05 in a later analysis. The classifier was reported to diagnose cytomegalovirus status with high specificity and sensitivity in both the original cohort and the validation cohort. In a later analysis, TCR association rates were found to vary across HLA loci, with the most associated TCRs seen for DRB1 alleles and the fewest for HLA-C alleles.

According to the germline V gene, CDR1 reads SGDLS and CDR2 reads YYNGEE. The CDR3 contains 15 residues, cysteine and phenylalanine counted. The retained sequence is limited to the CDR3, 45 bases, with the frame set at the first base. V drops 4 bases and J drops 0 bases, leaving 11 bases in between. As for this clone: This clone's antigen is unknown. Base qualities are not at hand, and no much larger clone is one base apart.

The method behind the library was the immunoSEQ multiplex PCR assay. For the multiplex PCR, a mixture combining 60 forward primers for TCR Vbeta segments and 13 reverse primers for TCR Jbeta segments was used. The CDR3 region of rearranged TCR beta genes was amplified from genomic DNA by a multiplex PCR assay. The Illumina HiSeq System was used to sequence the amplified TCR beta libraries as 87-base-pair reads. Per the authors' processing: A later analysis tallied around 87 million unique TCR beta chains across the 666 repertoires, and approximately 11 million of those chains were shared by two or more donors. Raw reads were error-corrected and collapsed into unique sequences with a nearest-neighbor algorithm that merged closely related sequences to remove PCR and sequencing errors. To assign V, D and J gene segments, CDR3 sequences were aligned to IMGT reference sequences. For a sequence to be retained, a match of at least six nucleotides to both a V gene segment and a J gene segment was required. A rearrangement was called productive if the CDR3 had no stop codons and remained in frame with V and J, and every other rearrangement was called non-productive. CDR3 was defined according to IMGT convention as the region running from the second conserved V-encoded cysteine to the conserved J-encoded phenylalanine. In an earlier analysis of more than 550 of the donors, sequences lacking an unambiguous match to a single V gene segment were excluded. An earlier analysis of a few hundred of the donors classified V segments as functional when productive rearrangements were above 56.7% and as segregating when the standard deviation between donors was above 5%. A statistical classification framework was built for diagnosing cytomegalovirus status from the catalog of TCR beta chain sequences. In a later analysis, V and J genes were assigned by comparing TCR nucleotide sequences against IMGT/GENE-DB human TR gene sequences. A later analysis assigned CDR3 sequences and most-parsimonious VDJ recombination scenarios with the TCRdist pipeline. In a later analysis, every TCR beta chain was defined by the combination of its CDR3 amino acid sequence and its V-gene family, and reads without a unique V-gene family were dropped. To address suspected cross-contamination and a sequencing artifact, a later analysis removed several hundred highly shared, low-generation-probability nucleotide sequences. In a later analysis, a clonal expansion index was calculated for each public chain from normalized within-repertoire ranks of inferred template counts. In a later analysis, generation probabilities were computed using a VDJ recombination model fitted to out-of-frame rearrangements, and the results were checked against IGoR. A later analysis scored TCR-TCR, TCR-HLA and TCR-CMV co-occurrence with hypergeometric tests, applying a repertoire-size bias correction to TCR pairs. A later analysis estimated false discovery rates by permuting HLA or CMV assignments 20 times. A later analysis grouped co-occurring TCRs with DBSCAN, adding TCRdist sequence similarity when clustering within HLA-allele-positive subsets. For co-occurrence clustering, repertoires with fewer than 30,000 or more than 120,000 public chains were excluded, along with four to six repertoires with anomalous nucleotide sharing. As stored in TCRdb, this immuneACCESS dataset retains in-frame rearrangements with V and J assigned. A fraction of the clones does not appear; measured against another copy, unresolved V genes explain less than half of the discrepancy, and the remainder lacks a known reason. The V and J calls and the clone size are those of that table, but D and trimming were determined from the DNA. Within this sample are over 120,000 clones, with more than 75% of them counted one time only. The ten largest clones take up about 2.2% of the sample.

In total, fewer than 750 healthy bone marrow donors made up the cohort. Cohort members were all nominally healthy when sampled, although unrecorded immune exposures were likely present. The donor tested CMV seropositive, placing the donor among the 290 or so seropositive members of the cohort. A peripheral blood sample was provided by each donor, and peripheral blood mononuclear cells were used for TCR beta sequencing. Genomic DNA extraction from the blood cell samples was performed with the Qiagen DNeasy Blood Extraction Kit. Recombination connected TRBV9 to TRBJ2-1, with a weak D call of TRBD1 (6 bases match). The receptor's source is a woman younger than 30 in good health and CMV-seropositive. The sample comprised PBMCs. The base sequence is TGTGCCAGCAGCCTCCGGGACAACTCCTACAATGAGCAGTTCTTC. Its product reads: CASSLRDNSYNEQFF.